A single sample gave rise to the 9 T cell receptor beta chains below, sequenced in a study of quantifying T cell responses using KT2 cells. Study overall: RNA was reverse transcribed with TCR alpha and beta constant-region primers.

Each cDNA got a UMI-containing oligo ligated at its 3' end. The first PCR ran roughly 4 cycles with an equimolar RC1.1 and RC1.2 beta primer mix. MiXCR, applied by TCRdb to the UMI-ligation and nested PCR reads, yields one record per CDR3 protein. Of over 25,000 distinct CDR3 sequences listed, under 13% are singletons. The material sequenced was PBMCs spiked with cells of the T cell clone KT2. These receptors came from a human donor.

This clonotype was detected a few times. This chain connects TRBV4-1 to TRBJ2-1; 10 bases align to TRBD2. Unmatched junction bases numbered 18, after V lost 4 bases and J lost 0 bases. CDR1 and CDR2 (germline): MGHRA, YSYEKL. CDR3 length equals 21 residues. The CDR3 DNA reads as TGCGCCAGCAGCCTACCGGGAAGGGACGGATCTAGCGGGAGCTCCTACAATGAGCAGTTCTTC. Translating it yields CASSLPGRDGSSGSSYNEQFF.

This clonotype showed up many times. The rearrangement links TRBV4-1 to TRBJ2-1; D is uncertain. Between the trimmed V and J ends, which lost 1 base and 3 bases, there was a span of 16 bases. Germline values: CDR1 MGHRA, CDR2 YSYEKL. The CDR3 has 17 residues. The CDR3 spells CASSQGRPLKFYNEQFF. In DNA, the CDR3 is TGCGCCAGCAGCCAAGGGCGACCCTTAAAATTCTACAATGAGCAGTTCTTC.

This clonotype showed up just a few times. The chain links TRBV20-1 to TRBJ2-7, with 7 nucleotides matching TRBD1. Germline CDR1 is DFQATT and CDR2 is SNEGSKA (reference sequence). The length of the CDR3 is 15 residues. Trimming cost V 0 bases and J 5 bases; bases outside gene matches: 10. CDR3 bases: TGCAGTGCTAGAGATTCGGGGACAGCGAGTGACGAGCAGTACTTC. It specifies CSARDSGTASDEQYF.

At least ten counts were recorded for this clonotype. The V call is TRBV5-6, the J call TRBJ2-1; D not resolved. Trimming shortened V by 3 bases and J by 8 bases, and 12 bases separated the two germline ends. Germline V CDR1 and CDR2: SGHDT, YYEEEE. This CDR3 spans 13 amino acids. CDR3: CASSSGQPDEQFF. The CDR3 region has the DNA TGTGCCAGCAGCTCGGGCCAGCCGGATGAGCAGTTCTTC.

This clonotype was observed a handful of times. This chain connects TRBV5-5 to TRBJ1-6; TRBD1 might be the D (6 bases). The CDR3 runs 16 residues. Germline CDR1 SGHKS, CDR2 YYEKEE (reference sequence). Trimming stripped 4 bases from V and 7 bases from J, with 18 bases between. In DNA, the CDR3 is TGTGCCAGCAGCCCTGGGGGCAGGACAGCCAATTCACCCCTCCACTTT. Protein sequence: CASSPGGRTANSPLHF.

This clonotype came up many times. CDR3 residues: CASSPGPNNEQFF. The CDR3 DNA is TGTGCCAGCAGCCCCGGGCCCAACAATGAGCAGTTCTTC. The J gene is TRBJ2-1, the V gene TRBV7-3; no clear D. Trimming took 5 bases from V and 5 from J, leaving 10 bases between them. Germline CDR1 reads SGHTA; CDR2 reads FQGTGA. The CDR3 runs to 13 residues.

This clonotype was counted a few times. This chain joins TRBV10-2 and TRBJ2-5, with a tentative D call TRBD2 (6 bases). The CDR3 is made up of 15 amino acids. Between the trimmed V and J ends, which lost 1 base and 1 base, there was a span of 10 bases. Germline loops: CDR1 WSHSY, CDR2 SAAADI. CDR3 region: CASSELGGAQETQYF. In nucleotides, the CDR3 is TGCGCCAGCAGTGAGTTGGGGGGTGCCCAAGAGACCCAGTACTTC.

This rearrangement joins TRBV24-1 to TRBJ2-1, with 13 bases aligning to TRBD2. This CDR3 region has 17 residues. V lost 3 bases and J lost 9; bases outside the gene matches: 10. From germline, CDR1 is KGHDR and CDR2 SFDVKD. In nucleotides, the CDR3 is TGTGCCACCAGTGATCCCCTACTAGCGGGAGGGCCTAGTGAGCAGTTCTTC. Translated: CATSDPLLAGGPSEQFF.

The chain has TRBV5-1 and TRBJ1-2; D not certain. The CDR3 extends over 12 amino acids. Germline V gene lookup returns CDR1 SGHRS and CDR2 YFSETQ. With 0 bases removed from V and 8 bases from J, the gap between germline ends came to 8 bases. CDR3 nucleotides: TGCGCCAGCAGCTTGGACGGGAAGGGCTACACCTTC. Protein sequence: CASSLDGKGYTF.